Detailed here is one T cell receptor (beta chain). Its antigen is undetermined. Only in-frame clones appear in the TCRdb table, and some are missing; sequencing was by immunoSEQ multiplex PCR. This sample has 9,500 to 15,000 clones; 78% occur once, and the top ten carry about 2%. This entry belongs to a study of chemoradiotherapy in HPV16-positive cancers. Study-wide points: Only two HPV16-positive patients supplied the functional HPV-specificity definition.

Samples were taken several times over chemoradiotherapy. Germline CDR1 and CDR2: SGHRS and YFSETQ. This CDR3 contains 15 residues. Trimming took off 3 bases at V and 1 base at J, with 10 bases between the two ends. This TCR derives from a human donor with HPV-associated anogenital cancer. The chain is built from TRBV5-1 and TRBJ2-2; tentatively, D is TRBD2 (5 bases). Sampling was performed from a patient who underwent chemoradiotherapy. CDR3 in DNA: TGCGCCAGCAGCTGGTCTAGCCAGAACACCGGGGAGCTGTTTTTT. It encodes CASSWSSQNTGELFF.